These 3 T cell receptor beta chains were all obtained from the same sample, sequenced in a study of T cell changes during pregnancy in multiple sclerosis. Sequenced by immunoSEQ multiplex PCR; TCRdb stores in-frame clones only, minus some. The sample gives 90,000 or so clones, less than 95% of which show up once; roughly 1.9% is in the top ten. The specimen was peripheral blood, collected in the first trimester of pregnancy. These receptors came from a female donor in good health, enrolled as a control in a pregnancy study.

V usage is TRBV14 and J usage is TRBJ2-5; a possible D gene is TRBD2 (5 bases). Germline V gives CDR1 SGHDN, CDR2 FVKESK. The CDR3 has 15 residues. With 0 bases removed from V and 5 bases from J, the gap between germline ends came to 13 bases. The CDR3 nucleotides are TGTGCCAGCAGCCAAGATCCGGCAAGGAGGGAGACCCAGTACTTC. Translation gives CASSQDPARRETQYF.

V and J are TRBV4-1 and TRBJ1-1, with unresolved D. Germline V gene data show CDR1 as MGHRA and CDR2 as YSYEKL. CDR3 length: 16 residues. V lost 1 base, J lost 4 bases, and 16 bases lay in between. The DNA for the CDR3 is TGCGCCAGCAGCCAAGCGGGAAGAGGTCTGGGCACTGAAGCTTTCTTT. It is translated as CASSQAGRGLGTEAFF.

In nucleotides, the CDR3 is TGTGCCAGCAGCTTGATGGGGCGACCCCTCCACTTT. It encodes CASSLMGRPLHF. The chain recombines TRBV13 with TRBJ1-6, with D possibly TRBD1 on 5 matching bases. This CDR3 spans 12 amino acids. Germline CDR1 reads PRHDT; CDR2 reads FYEKMQ (reference sequence). Trimming pared 3 bases from V and 12 bases from J, leaving 9 bases between.